These 27 T cell receptor beta chains were all obtained from the same sample, sequenced in a study of T cell changes during pregnancy in multiple sclerosis. Only in-frame clones appear in the TCRdb table, and some are missing; sequencing was by immunoSEQ multiplex PCR. The table lists approximately 50,000 clones, around 94% of them singletons. The material sequenced was CD4+ T cells from peripheral blood mononuclear cells, taken in the third trimester of pregnancy. These receptors came from a female donor with multiple sclerosis, enrolled in a pregnancy study.

The chain couples TRBV4-3 to TRBJ2-1; D remains ambiguous. Trimming shortened V by 0 bases and J by 12 bases, and 12 bases separated the two germline ends. The length of the CDR3 is 13 residues. The germline V gene encodes CDR1 LGHNA and CDR2 YSLEER. CDR3 sequence: CASSQDSSVPQFF. The CDR3 DNA sequence: TGCGCCAGCAGCCAAGATAGCAGCGTCCCGCAGTTCTTC.

V gene TRBV9 combines with J gene TRBJ2-1, with 12 nucleotides matching TRBD2. The CDR3 has 19 amino acids. Per the germline V gene, CDR1 is SGDLS and CDR2 is YYNGEE. The ends lost 4 bases at V and 9 bases at J; junction bases unmatched: 20. CDR3 sequence (DNA): TGTGCCAGCAGCCCCCAAATGCGGGTGGGGACTAGCGGGTGGTCTGAGCAGTTCTTC. Encoded protein: CASSPQMRVGTSGWSEQFF.

The chain is built from TRBV2 and TRBJ2-5; 11 nucleotides match TRBD1. CDR1 and CDR2 (germline): SNHLY, FYNNEI. The length of the CDR3 is 14 residues. Trimming cost V 6 bases and J 4 bases; bases outside gene matches: 4. CDR3 amino acids: CASSGQGAGETQYF. CDR3 coding DNA: TGTGCCAGCAGCGGACAGGGGGCGGGAGAGACCCAGTACTTC.

The rearrangement joins TRBV2 to TRBJ1-4, with TRBD1 identical over 9 bases. The germline gives CDR1 SNHLY, CDR2 FYNNEI. The CDR3 consists of 14 residues. J lost 8 bases, V lost 7 bases, and 8 bases had no gene match. CDR3 DNA: TGTGCCAGCAAGCACAGGGGGCTTCGAGAAAAACTGTTTTTT. Translated: CASKHRGLREKLFF.

J is TRBJ1-2 and V is TRBV7-9; TRBD1 matches 7 bases. After removal of 5 bases from V and 0 bases from J, the junction contained 9 bases not matched to a gene. Germline loops: CDR1 SEHNR, CDR2 FQNEAQ (reference sequence). There are 16 residues in the CDR3. The CDR3 DNA follows: TGTGCCAGCAGCCCCGAGACAGGGAGGTCTAACTATGGCTACACCTTC. Encoded protein: CASSPETGRSNYGYTF. The whole variable domain, filled in from reference TRBV7-9 and TRBJ1-2, reads DTGVSQNPRHKITKRGQNVTFRCDPISEHNRLYWYRQTLGQGPEFLTYFQNEAQLEKSRLLSDRFSAERPKGSFSTLEIQRTEQGDSAMYLCASSPETGRSNYGYTFGSGTRLTVV.

The V call is TRBV11-3, the J call TRBJ1-1; a possible D gene is TRBD1 (5 bases). The CDR3 sequence is 12 residues long. V lost 3 bases and J 5 bases, leaving 7 bases between the germline ends. Germline CDR1 and CDR2: SGHNT and YENEEA. The CDR3 region has the DNA TGTGCCAGCAGCTTCCAGGGTACTGAAGCTTTCTTT. Translation: CASSFQGTEAFF.

The rearrangement links TRBV2 to TRBJ1-4; D not resolved. With 3 bases removed from V and 11 bases from J, the gap between germline ends came to 13 bases. The CDR3 is 13 residues long. Per germline, CDR1 SNHLY and CDR2 FYNNEI. In DNA form, the CDR3 reads TGTGCCAGCAGTGATGGGCGATCAAGGAAACTGTTTTTT. Residues: CASSDGRSRKLFF. The variable domain in full, with the rest retrieved from reference TRBV2 and TRBJ1-4, is EPEVTQTPSHQVTQMGQEVILRCVPISNHLYFYWYRQILGQKVEFLVSFYNNEISEKSEIFDDQFSVERPDGSNFTLKIRSTKLEDSAMYFCASSDGRSRKLFFGSGTQLSVL.

In DNA form, the CDR3 reads TGTGCCAGCAGTACCCAATGGACAGGGGGTAAAACTGAAGCTTTCTTT. Its protein is CASSTQWTGGKTEAFF. The J gene is TRBJ1-1, the V gene TRBV27; 10 positions match TRBD1. J lost 5 bases, V lost 5 bases, and 11 bases had no gene match. The germline V gene has CDR1 MNHEY and CDR2 SMNVEV (reference sequence). The CDR3 consists of 16 residues.

The genes are TRBV18 and TRBJ2-7; maybe TRBD2 (5 bases). Trimming pared 1 base from V and 4 bases from J, leaving 8 bases between. Germline CDR1 and CDR2: KGHSH and LQKENI. The CDR3 is 13 amino acids. The CDR3 reads CASSPLSGYEQYF. The CDR3 DNA reads TGTGCCAGCTCACCACTTTCGGGGTACGAGCAGTACTTC.

The chain recombines TRBV4-2 with TRBJ2-3; D not resolved. CDR1 is LGHNA, CDR2 YNFKEQ, per germline. The length of the CDR3 is 14 residues. V lost 1 base, J lost 4 bases, and 9 bases lay in between. In DNA, the CDR3 is TGTGCCAGCAGCCAAGTCGAGAATCCAGATACGCAGTATTTT. It codes for CASSQVENPDTQYF.

This clone was found once. This rearrangement joins TRBV6-5 to TRBJ1-5, with 8 bases fitting TRBD1. V was clipped by 6 bases and J by 3 bases; unmatched bases: 7. The CDR3 contains 15 residues. Germline V gene lookup returns CDR1 MNHEY and CDR2 SVGAGI. CDR3 in amino acids: CASRTDRGYNQPQHF. Here the CDR3 DNA reads TGTGCCAGCAGGACAGACAGGGGATACAATCAGCCCCAGCATTTT.

This rearrangement joins TRBV7-9 to TRBJ2-2, with TRBD2 matching 9 bases. The CDR3 is 15 amino acids. From germline, CDR1 is SEHNR and CDR2 FQNEAQ (reference sequence). Unmatched junction bases numbered 7, after V lost 11 bases and J lost 0 bases. DNA for the CDR3: TGTGCCGCGGGTAGCGGGGGTTCGAACACCGGGGAGCTGTTTTTT. This sequence encodes CAAGSGGSNTGELFF.

In this sample, this clone turned up once. The chain carries TRBV5-8 and TRBJ2-2; 14 bases line up with TRBD2. Per the germline V gene, CDR1 is SGHTS and CDR2 is YDEGEE. V was clipped by 1 base and J by 5 bases; unmatched bases: 4. CDR3 length: 17 amino acids. The CDR3 reads CASSLRGLAGVTGELFF. CDR3 DNA: TGTGCCAGCAGCTTGAGGGGACTAGCGGGAGTGACCGGGGAGCTGTTTTTT.

The genes are TRBV5-1 and TRBJ2-2, with D perhaps matching TRBD1 (6 bases). Germline V CDR1 and CDR2: SGHRS, YFSETQ. This CDR3 region has 14 residues. The V end lost 4 bases, the J end lost 2 bases, and 9 bases lay between the germline ends. The CDR3 protein is CASSGGQNTGELFF. CDR3 bases: TGCGCCAGCAGCGGGGGACAAAACACCGGGGAGCTGTTTTTT.

V and J are TRBV5-1 and TRBJ2-2; tentative D call: TRBD2 (6 bases). Trimming removed 5 bases at V and 6 bases at J, with 14 bases between. The CDR3 totals 14 residues. Per the germline V gene, CDR1 is SGHRS and CDR2 is YFSETQ. The CDR3 sequence: CASSATSISGELFF. CDR3 in DNA: TGCGCCAGCAGTGCTACTAGCATATCCGGGGAGCTGTTTTTT.

The chain couples TRBV2 to TRBJ1-2; D gene uncertain. V lost 5 bases and J 3 bases, leaving 13 bases between the germline ends. Germline loops: CDR1 SNHLY, CDR2 FYNNEI. This CDR3 is built from 14 residues. The CDR3 DNA follows: TGTGCCAGCAGTCCTAGGACGGACTACTATGGCTACACCTTC. It encodes CASSPRTDYYGYTF.

This sequence joins TRBV7-9 and TRBJ2-3; D remains unclear. The germline gives CDR1 SEHNR, CDR2 FQNEAQ (reference sequence). The germline V and J ends were trimmed by 6 bases and 4 bases, with 5 bases remaining between them. The CDR3 is 11 residues long. Here the CDR3 DNA reads TGTGCCAGCAGGCGAGCAGATACGCAGTATTTT. It is translated as CASRRADTQYF.

The genes are TRBV7-9 and TRBJ2-1; TRBD2 agrees at 8 bases. This CDR3 has 14 amino acids. CDR1 is SEHNR, CDR2 FQNEAQ, per germline (reference sequence). Trimming at V came to 3 bases and at J to 6 bases, leaving 4 bases not matched to a gene. CDR3 sequence (DNA): TGTGCCAGCAGCTTGGGGACTAGTTCCAATGAGCAGTTCTTC. Its translation: CASSLGTSSNEQFF.

The V gene is TRBV7-7, the J gene TRBJ2-7, with D possibly being TRBD1 (7 bases). Germline V gene sequence: CDR1 SSHAT, CDR2 FNYEAQ (reference sequence). The CDR3 loop spans 13 amino acids. The V and J ends lost 5 bases and 2 bases respectively, with 10 bases between them. CDR3 in amino acids: CASSRGTAYEQYF. In DNA form, the CDR3 reads TGTGCCAGCAGCCGCGGGACAGCCTACGAGCAGTACTTC.

The chain couples TRBV19 to TRBJ1-2; 9 positions agree with TRBD1. Germline trimming cut 3 bases from V and 4 bases from J; bases unmatched to any gene: 6. The CDR3 is 15 residues long. Germline lookup yields CDR1 LNHDA and CDR2 SQIVND (reference sequence). CDR3 sequence reads: CASSIGTGLSYGYTF. DNA of the CDR3: TGTGCCAGTAGTATTGGGACAGGGCTCTCCTATGGCTACACCTTC. The full variable domain, rest sourced from reference TRBV19 and TRBJ1-2, is DGGITQSPKYLFRKEGQNVTLSCEQNLNHDAMYWYRQDPGQGLRLIYYSQIVNDFQKGDIAEGYSVSREKKESFPLTVTSAQKNPTAFYLCASSIGTGLSYGYTFGSGTRLTVV.

The J gene is TRBJ2-3, the V gene TRBV5-5; 9 bases are shared with TRBD2. The ends lost 1 base at V and 4 bases at J; junction bases unmatched: 7. Germline V gene sequence: CDR1 SGHKS, CDR2 YYEKEE (reference sequence). The CDR3 has 16 residues. DNA for the CDR3: TGTGCCAGCAGCTTGAGGGCTAGCGGGGATGCAGATACGCAGTATTTT. It yields the protein CASSLRASGDADTQYF.

The gene calls are TRBV6-5 and TRBJ1-4; D is possibly TRBD1 (6 bases). The germline V gene encodes CDR1 MNHEY and CDR2 SVGAGI. V lost 0 bases and J 3 bases, leaving 11 bases between the germline ends. This CDR3 spans 16 amino acids. The CDR3 loop is CASSYSGGYANEKLFF. In DNA form, the CDR3 reads TGTGCCAGCAGTTACTCTGGGGGCTACGCTAATGAAAAACTGTTTTTT.

The rearrangement joins TRBV7-9 to TRBJ2-7; TRBD2 matches at 7 bases. Germline CDR1 is SEHNR and CDR2 is FQNEAQ (reference sequence). Unmatched junction bases numbered 11, after V lost 5 bases and J lost 4 bases. The CDR3 consists of 15 residues. The CDR3: CASSRQSGKGYEQYF. CDR3 DNA: TGTGCCAGCAGCCGTCAAAGCGGGAAAGGGTACGAGCAGTACTTC. The complete variable domain, with remaining parts taken from reference TRBV7-9 and TRBJ2-7, reads DTGVSQNPRHKITKRGQNVTFRCDPISEHNRLYWYRQTLGQGPEFLTYFQNEAQLEKSRLLSDRFSAERPKGSFSTLEIQRTEQGDSAMYLCASSRQSGKGYEQYFGPGTRLTVT.

The V call is TRBV5-8, the J call TRBJ2-4; TRBD1 matches 7 bases. From germline, CDR1 is SGHTS and CDR2 YDEGEE. This CDR3 contains 14 residues. V lost 5 bases, J lost 6 bases, and 8 bases stayed unmatched. This CDR3 reads CASSIRQGRNIQYF. As DNA, the CDR3 is TGTGCCAGCAGTATAAGACAGGGTAGAAACATTCAGTACTTC.

The chain couples TRBV7-2 to TRBJ2-5; TRBD2 aligns across 11 bases. The V gene end was trimmed by 2 bases and the J gene end by 5 bases; junction bases not matched to a gene: 7. CDR1 SGHTA and CDR2 FQGNSA come from the germline V gene. The length of the CDR3 is 16 residues. As DNA, the CDR3 is TGTGCCAGCAGCTTACAGGCTAGCGGGGGGTTGGAGACCCAGTACTTC. Its translation is CASSLQASGGLETQYF.

This clone is a singleton in its sample. The chain carries TRBV6-6 and TRBJ2-7, with TRBD1 identical over 7 bases. The CDR3 runs to 15 residues. Germline V gene sequence: CDR1 MNHNY, CDR2 SVGAGI (reference sequence). V gave up 2 bases and J gave up 4 bases; unmatched junction bases: 8. The CDR3 DNA reads TGTGCCAGCAGTTACCCATCCCGGACAGGTTACGAGCAGTACTTC. This encodes CASSYPSRTGYEQYF.

The J gene is TRBJ1-2, the V gene TRBV5-4; no definite D call. Per germline, CDR1 SGHNT and CDR2 YYREEE (reference sequence). Trimming removed 1 base at V and 3 bases at J, with 13 bases between. CDR3 size: 15 residues. The CDR3 loop is CASSLLSRRDYGYTF. The CDR3, as DNA: TGTGCCAGCAGCTTGTTATCTCGGCGGGACTATGGCTACACCTTC.